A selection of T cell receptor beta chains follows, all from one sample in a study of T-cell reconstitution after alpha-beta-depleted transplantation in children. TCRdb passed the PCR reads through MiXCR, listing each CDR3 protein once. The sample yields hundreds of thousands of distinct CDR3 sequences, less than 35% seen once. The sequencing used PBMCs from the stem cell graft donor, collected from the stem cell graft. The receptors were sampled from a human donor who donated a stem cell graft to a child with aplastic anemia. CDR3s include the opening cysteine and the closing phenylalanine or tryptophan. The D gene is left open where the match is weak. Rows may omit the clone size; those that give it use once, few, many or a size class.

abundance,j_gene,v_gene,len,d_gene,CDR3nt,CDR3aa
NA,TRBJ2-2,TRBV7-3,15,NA,TGTGCCAGCAGCCCGGATGGAGGGGTAACCGGGGAGCTGTTTTTT,CASSPDGGVTGELFF
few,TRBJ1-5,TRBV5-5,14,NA,TGTGCCAGCAGCTTGGGTGAGGTCGCGCAGCCCCAGCATTTT,CASSLGEVAQPQHF
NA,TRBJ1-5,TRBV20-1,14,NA,TGCAGTGCTAGCAAGGGGACAAACAATCAGCCCCAGCATTTT,CSASKGTNNQPQHF
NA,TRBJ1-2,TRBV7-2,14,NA,TGTGCCAGCAGCTTAGCCACAGGGTTCCATGGCTACACCTTC,CASSLATGFHGYTF
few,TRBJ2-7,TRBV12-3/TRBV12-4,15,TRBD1,TGTGCCAGCAGTACCCTGGGGACAGGGGGGTACGAGCAGTACTTC,CASSTLGTGGYEQYF
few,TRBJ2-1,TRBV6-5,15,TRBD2,TGTGCCAGCAGTTACGGGGGAGGGCCGGGGAATGAGCAGTTCTTC,CASSYGGGPGNEQFF
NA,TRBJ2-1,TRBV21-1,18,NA,TGTGCCAGCAGCCCCAGGGAGCGGGAGGGCCCCCAGGCTAATGAGCAGTTCTTC,CASSPREREGPQANEQFF
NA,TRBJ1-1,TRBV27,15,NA,TGTGCCAGCAGACGGCAAGGACAGATAAACACTGAAGCTTTCTTT,CASRRQGQINTEAFF
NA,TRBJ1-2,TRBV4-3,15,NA,TGCGCCAGCAGCCAAGATAGGGGCAGGAACTATGGCTACACCTTC,CASSQDRGRNYGYTF
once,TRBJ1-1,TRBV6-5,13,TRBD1,TGTGCCAGCAGTTCAGCCCAGGGGGCTGAAGCTTTCTTT,CASSSAQGAEAFF
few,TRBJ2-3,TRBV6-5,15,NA,TGTGCCAGCAGTTACTCAGGGGTTAGCACAGATACGCAGTATTTT,CASSYSGVSTDTQYF
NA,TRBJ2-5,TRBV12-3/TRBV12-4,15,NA,TGTGCCAGCAGTTTAGTCGGGGTGGGACGAGAGACCCAGTACTTC,CASSLVGVGRETQYF
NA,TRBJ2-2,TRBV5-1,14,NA,TGCGCCAGCAATGAGGGGCTCGACACCGGGGAGCTGTTTTTT,CASNEGLDTGELFF
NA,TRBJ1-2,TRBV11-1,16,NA,TGTGCCAGCAGCCCCGAGAGCCCCAGATTCGTCTATGGCTACACCTTC,CASSPESPRFVYGYTF
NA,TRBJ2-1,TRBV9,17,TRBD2,TGTGCCAGCAGCGTGGGACTAGCGGGGAGCTCCTACAATGAGCAGTTCTTC,CASSVGLAGSSYNEQFF
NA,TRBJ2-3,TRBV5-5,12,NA,TGTGCCAGCAGCCCGACGACCCTCCCGCAGTATTTT,CASSPTTLPQYF
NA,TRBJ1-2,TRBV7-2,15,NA,TGTGCCAGCAGCTCTTCCGGGACGGATAACTATGGCTACACCTTC,CASSSSGTDNYGYTF
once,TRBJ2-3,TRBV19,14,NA,TGTGCCAGTAGTACGGGCAGGGGTGGAGATACGCAGTATTTT,CASSTGRGGDTQYF
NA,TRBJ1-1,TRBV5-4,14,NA,TGTGCCAGCAGCTGGGGAAGGGGGAACACTGAAGCTTTCTTT,CASSWGRGNTEAFF
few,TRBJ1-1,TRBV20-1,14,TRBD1,TGCAGTGTTAAACAGGGGGCGGCTGGTACTGAAGCTTTCTTT,CSVKQGAAGTEAFF
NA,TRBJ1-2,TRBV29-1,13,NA,TGCAGCGTTAGGGATCAGGGAGGCTATGGCTACACCTTC,CSVRDQGGYGYTF
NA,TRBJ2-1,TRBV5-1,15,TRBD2,TGCGCCAGCAGCTTTTTAGCGGGAGCCAGTAATGAGCAGTTCTTC,CASSFLAGASNEQFF
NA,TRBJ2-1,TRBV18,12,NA,TGTGCCAGCAGCCCCAGTCTCAATGAGCAGTTCTTC,CASSPSLNEQFF
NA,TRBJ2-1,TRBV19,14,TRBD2,TGCGCCACGGGCCTAGCGGGAGGGTACAATGAGCAGTTCTTC,CATGLAGGYNEQFF
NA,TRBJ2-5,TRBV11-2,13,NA,TGTGCCAGCAGCCCTTCGGGCGGGGCGACCCAGTACTTC,CASSPSGGATQYF
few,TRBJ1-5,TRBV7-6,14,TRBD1,TGTGCCAGCAGCTTAGGGACAGGGGACGGGCCCCAGCATTTT,CASSLGTGDGPQHF
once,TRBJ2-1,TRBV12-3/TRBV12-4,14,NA,TGTGCCAGCAGCCCACAGGACCCCTACAATGAGCAGTTCTTC,CASSPQDPYNEQFF
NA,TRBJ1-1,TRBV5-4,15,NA,TGTGCCAGCAGCTTGGACCGCCAGGGACGCACTGAAGCTTTCTTT,CASSLDRQGRTEAFF
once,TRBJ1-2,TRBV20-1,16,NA,TGCAGTGCTAGAGAGCCTCTGGGGCGTCTTGGCTATGGCTACACCTTC,CSAREPLGRLGYGYTF
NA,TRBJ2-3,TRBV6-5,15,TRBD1,TGTGCCAGCAGTTACGATAGACAGGGACCAGATACGCAGTATTTT,CASSYDRQGPDTQYF
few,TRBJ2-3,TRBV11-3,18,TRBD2,TGTGCCAGCAGCTTAGTGGTGATTAGCGGGAGTCTCACAGATACGCAGTATTTT,CASSLVVISGSLTDTQYF
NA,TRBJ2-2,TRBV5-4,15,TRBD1,TGTGCCAGCAGCTCGGAGACAGGGGGCACCGGGGAGCTGTTTTTT,CASSSETGGTGELFF
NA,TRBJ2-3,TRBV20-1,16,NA,TGCAGTGCAATCTCCGGGGCGGGAACCAGCACAGATACGCAGTATTTT,CSAISGAGTSTDTQYF
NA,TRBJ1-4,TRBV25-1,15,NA,TGTGCCAGCAGTGACGCTCAGCGGTATTCCGAAAAACTGTTTTTT,CASSDAQRYSEKLFF
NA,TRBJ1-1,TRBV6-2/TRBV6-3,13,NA,TGTGCCAGCAGTTCGGGGTCCCAGGCTGAAGCTTTCTTT,CASSSGSQAEAFF
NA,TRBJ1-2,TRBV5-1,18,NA,TGCGCCAGCAGCCCCGAACGTGTAACTAGGACGGCTAACTATGGCTACACCTTC,CASSPERVTRTANYGYTF
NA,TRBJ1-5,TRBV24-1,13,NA,TGTGCCACCAGTGATCTCAGTTATCAGCCCCAGCATTTT,CATSDLSYQPQHF
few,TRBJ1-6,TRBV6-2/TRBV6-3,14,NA,TGTGCCAGCACCTTCCGGGGTACGAATTCACCCCTCCACTTT,CASTFRGTNSPLHF
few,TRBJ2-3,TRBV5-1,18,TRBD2,TGCGCCAGCAGCTTGGTTCCGGGGACTAGCGGTCGCACAGATACGCAGTATTTT,CASSLVPGTSGRTDTQYF
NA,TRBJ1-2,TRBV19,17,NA,TGTGCCAGTAGTATAGTATACCGGGACGAGACTAACTATGGCTACACCTTC,CASSIVYRDETNYGYTF